What follows are 27 T cell receptor beta chains derived from one specimen sequenced in a study of blood T cell repertoires in COVID-19. Assay used: immunoSEQ multiplex PCR; TCRdb lists only in-frame clones, some missing. Here the sample spans 160,000 or so clones, 83% being singletons. Sequencing input: peripheral blood. These receptors were taken from a human donor in a cohort sampled during active COVID-19.

This chain uses TRBV7-8 with TRBJ1-4, with TRBD1 matching 11 bases. The CDR3 is 18 residues long. CDR1 is SGHVS, CDR2 FQNEAQ, per germline. J was trimmed by 2 bases and V by 5 bases; bases with no gene match: 10. The CDR3 sequence: CASSPRAGQGATNEKLFF. The CDR3, as DNA: TGTGCCAGCAGCCCCCGGGCTGGACAGGGGGCGACTAATGAAAAACTGTTTTTT.

V is TRBV11-2 and J is TRBJ2-7; 9 bases map to TRBD2. The V gene's germline CDR1 is SGHAT and CDR2 FQNNGV. The ends lost 5 bases at V and 3 bases at J; junction bases unmatched: 8. This CDR3 has 15 residues. The CDR3 loop is CASSQTAGGNYEQYF. CDR3 nucleotide sequence: TGTGCCAGCAGCCAGACAGCGGGAGGAAACTACGAGCAGTACTTC. Together with reference TRBV11-2 and TRBJ2-7, the CDR3 gives the full variable domain: EAGVAQSPRYKIIEKRQSVAFWCNPISGHATLYWYQQILGQGPKLLIQFQNNGVVDDSQLPKDRFSAERLKGVDSTLKIQPAKLEDSAVYLCASSQTAGGNYEQYFGPGTRLTVT.

This CDR3 is CASSLAGGVTEAFF. The CDR3 DNA reads as TGTGCCAGCAGCTTGGCCGGTGGTGTCACTGAAGCTTTCTTT. The rearrangement uses TRBV5-4 and TRBJ1-1; D uncertain. The CDR3 contains 14 residues. Germline CDR1 SGHNT, CDR2 YYREEE (reference sequence). V was pared by 0 bases and J by 4 bases, with 10 bases between. Combining the CDR3 with reference TRBV5-4 and TRBJ1-1 gives the whole variable domain ETGVTQSPTHLIKTRGQQVTLRCSSQSGHNTVSWYQQALGQGPQFIFQYYREEENGRGNFPPRFSGLQFPNYSSELNVNALELDDSALYLCASSLAGGVTEAFFGQGTRLTVV.

The chain has TRBV5-4 and TRBJ1-1, with 9 positions matching TRBD1. The V gene's germline CDR1 is SGHNT and CDR2 YYREEE (reference sequence). V lost 4 bases and J lost 9; bases outside the gene matches: 16. This CDR3 has 16 residues. CDR3 sequence (DNA): TGTGCCAGCAGCGCGAGATACGGGACAGGGCATGATCAAGCTTTCTTT. This codes for CASSARYGTGHDQAFF.

The J gene is TRBJ1-4, the V gene TRBV9; D gene uncertain. The germline V and J ends were trimmed by 2 bases and 7 bases, with 12 bases remaining between them. Germline V gives CDR1 SGDLS, CDR2 YYNGEE. This CDR3 comprises 14 residues. The CDR3 here is CASSVRPGGEKLFF. In nucleotides, the CDR3 is TGTGCCAGCAGCGTTCGCCCCGGAGGTGAAAAACTGTTTTTT.

Concerning this clone: No DNA is shown, since the ends of the CDR3 on it are uncertain; the CDR3 is the one TCRdb lists. The rearrangement uses TRBV21-1 and TRBJ1-4; TRBD1 is the table's D call, not checked against the DNA. TRBV21-1 is a known pseudogene. The length of the CDR3 is 19 amino acids, counting both ends. The CDR3 is CASSKVWGPGSNSNEKLFF.

The rearrangement links TRBV2 to TRBJ1-6; the D gene is possibly TRBD1 (5 bases). Germline assignment: CDR1 SNHLY and CDR2 FYNNEI. The CDR3 consists of 17 residues. The V gene lost 4 bases and the J gene lost 2 bases, with 15 bases spanning the gap. The CDR3 here is CASSGYPRVAYNSPLHF. In DNA form, the CDR3 reads TGTGCCAGCAGTGGTTACCCCAGGGTGGCCTATAATTCACCCCTCCACTTT.

The chain joins TRBV12-3 or TRBV12-4 to TRBJ2-7, with D possibly being TRBD1 (6 bases). V lost 5 bases to trimming and J lost 6 bases, with 11 bases between them. CDR3 length: 12 amino acids. For the CDR3, the DNA is TGTGCCAGCAGTGTAACAGGGCCCGAGCAGTACTTC. As protein: CASSVTGPEQYF.

This chain connects TRBV5-1 to TRBJ2-7; perhaps TRBD1 as D (6 bases). CDR1 SGHRS and CDR2 YFSETQ come from the germline V gene. V was shortened by 0 bases and J by 3 bases, with 13 bases between the two germline ends. CDR3 length equals 15 residues. Here the CDR3 reads CASSLGRDIGYEQYF. The CDR3 DNA reads as TGCGCCAGCAGCTTGGGACGGGACATTGGCTACGAGCAGTACTTC.

In its sample, this clone was seen once. The chain combines TRBV6-4 with TRBJ1-5; 7 nucleotides line up with TRBD1. The CDR3 sequence is 15 residues long. V gave up 1 base and J gave up 5 bases; unmatched junction bases: 5. Germline assignment: CDR1 MRHNA and CDR2 SNTAGT. The CDR3 DNA follows: TGTGCCAGCAGTGACTATGGCAGGGGGTATCAGCCCCAGCATTTT. Its translation: CASSDYGRGYQPQHF.

The V and J genes are TRBV6-2 or TRBV6-3 and TRBJ2-7; tentatively, D is TRBD2 (6 bases). V was cut by 6 bases and J by 5 bases, with 20 bases left in between. CDR1 and CDR2 (germline): MNHEY, SVGEGT. This CDR3 has 15 amino acids. The CDR3 reads CASRPPGLTEHEQYF. DNA of the CDR3: TGTGCCAGCAGGCCTCCGGGACTGACCGAGCACGAGCAGTACTTC.

V is TRBV10-2 and J is TRBJ2-7, with 11 bases matching TRBD2. Germline V gene sequence: CDR1 WSHSY, CDR2 SAAADI. The V and J ends lost 0 bases and 5 bases, in that order; junction bases with no gene match: 9. The CDR3 extends over 17 amino acids. CDR3 in amino acids: CASSESLAGGFPHEQYF. The CDR3 DNA is TGCGCCAGCAGTGAGTCCCTAGCGGGGGGTTTCCCTCACGAGCAGTACTTC.

The rearrangement joins TRBV28 to TRBJ2-2, with D possibly being TRBD1 (7 bases). The CDR3 runs 15 residues. CDR1 and CDR2 (germline): MDHEN, SYDVKM. V lost 5 bases and J lost 4, with 14 bases in between. The CDR3 loop reads CASSGGGAGTGELFF. Here the CDR3 DNA reads TGTGCCAGCAGTGGAGGGGGCGCGGGCACCGGGGAGCTGTTTTTT.

The rearrangement uses TRBV12-3 or TRBV12-4 and TRBJ2-2; D is ambiguous. CDR3 length: 13 residues. The V and J ends lost 7 bases and 1 base respectively, with 7 bases between them. Written as DNA, the CDR3 is TGTGCCAGCACCAGACAGAACACCGGGGAGCTGTTTTTT. Its protein product is CASTRQNTGELFF.

The sample holds one count of this clone. The genes are TRBV21-1 and TRBJ2-7; the table's D call, TRBD2, was not checked against the DNA. TRBV21-1 is classified as a pseudogene. CDR3 length: 17 residues. The CDR3 bases are TGTGCCAGCAGCAAAGAGGCTCTAGCGGAGGGGACTTCCGAGCAGTACTTC. This gives the protein CASSKEALAEGTSEQYF.

The J gene is TRBJ2-7, the V gene TRBV7-3; D call uncertain. Germline assignment: CDR1 SGHTA and CDR2 FQGTGA. CDR3 length: 13 amino acids. V was pared by 5 bases and J by 5 bases, with 13 bases between. CDR3 nucleotides: TGTGCCAGCAGCCCCGGCGGTGGAAACGAGCAGTACTTC. Its translation: CASSPGGGNEQYF.

The gene calls are TRBV3-1 (or the pseudogene TRBV3-2) and TRBJ1-1; D remains ambiguous. V was cut by 1 base and J by 1 base, with 13 bases left in between. This CDR3 has 16 residues. CDR1 is LGHDT, CDR2 YNNKEL, per germline (reference sequence). The CDR3 is CASSQGRGLGNTEAFF. The CDR3 nucleotides read TGTGCCAGCAGCCAAGGGAGAGGGTTGGGGAACACTGAAGCTTTCTTT.

V usage is TRBV9 and J usage is TRBJ1-5, with 9 bases fitting TRBD1. The CDR3 covers 16 residues. The J segment lost 0 bases and the V segment lost 0 bases, leaving 1 base of the junction unmatched. The germline V gene has CDR1 SGDLS and CDR2 YYNGEE. The CDR3 DNA reads as TGTGCCAGCAGCGTAGGGACAGGGGATAGCAATCAGCCCCAGCATTTT. Translation gives CASSVGTGDSNQPQHF.

This chain connects TRBV4-1 to TRBJ2-7; 13 nucleotides align to TRBD2. V gave up 2 bases and J gave up 3 bases; unmatched junction bases: 4. The CDR3 spans 16 residues. Germline V gene lookup returns CDR1 MGHRA and CDR2 YSYEKL. The CDR3 sequence is CASSQPGLAGVYEQYF. The CDR3 bases are TGCGCCAGCAGCCAACCCGGACTAGCGGGAGTCTACGAGCAGTACTTC.

V is TRBV5-4 and J is TRBJ2-4, with TRBD1 as a possible D gene (6 bases). The CDR3 length is 13 residues. V lost 1 base and J 8 bases, leaving 10 bases between the germline ends. Germline CDR1 and CDR2: SGHNT and YYREEE (reference sequence). CDR3 residues: CASSLRTEHIQYF. CDR3 DNA: TGTGCCAGCAGCTTGAGGACAGAACACATTCAGTACTTC.

This clone was observed once. At the DNA level, this CDR3 is encoded by other sequences in the same sample as well. The gene calls are TRBV5-4 and TRBJ2-7, with a tentative D call TRBD1 (5 bases). The ends were cut back, 2 bases at V and 1 base at J, with 7 bases in the middle. CDR1 SGHNT and CDR2 YYREEE come from the germline V gene (reference sequence). CDR3 length: 13 amino acids. The DNA of the CDR3 is TGTGCCAGCAGCTTAGCAGGGTCCTACGAGCAGTACTTC. It encodes CASSLAGSYEQYF.

This chain links TRBV6-5 with TRBJ1-6, with 7 bases aligning to TRBD1. The germline CDR1 and CDR2 sequences are MNHEY and SVGAGI. The trim removed 0 bases at V and 9 bases at J, leaving 5 bases unmatched. The CDR3 is 15 amino acids. The CDR3 bases are TGTGCCAGCAGTTACTCACAGGGGTGGGGTTCACCCCTCCACTTT. Its translation: CASSYSQGWGSPLHF.

This chain joins TRBV5-6 and TRBJ1-2, with 7 bases matching TRBD1. The trim removed 7 bases at V and 6 bases at J, leaving 15 bases unmatched. CDR1 is SGHDT, CDR2 YYEEEE, per germline. There are 15 residues in the CDR3. The CDR3 nucleotides are TGTGCCAGCGTCGGGTGGGGAGCAGGGGGAAATGGCTACACCTTC. Translating it yields CASVGWGAGGNGYTF.

The rearrangement uses TRBV3-1 (or the pseudogene TRBV3-2) and TRBJ1-2; TRBD1 aligns across 9 bases. This CDR3 spans 16 amino acids. Germline values: CDR1 LGHDT, CDR2 YNNKEL (reference sequence). Losses at the gene ends were 5 bases for V and 8 bases for J; bases not matched to a gene: 15. CDR3 protein: CASSSSRGGQGIGYTF. The CDR3 DNA sequence: TGTGCCAGCAGCTCATCTCGAGGGGGACAGGGAATCGGCTACACCTTC.

V gene TRBV28 combines with J gene TRBJ2-2, with 7 bases that match TRBD2. Germline CDR1 and CDR2: MDHEN and SYDVKM. This CDR3 has 15 amino acids. V dropped 6 bases and J dropped 9; count of bases not matched to a gene: 13. The CDR3 reads CASRTRGSPVRELFF. The CDR3, as DNA: TGTGCCAGCAGGACGCGGGGGAGCCCCGTGAGGGAGCTGTTTTTT.

This chain links TRBV19 with TRBJ1-5, with 7 bases that match TRBD1. The junction had 6 bases not matched to a gene; V was cut back by 9 bases and J by 7 bases. CDR1 is LNHDA and CDR2 is SQIVND in the germline V gene (reference sequence). The CDR3 is 12 amino acids. In DNA, the CDR3 is TGTGCCAGCCAAGACAGGGTCCAGCCCCAGCATTTT. Translation gives CASQDRVQPQHF.

The chain couples TRBV5-4 to TRBJ2-2; 12 bases align to TRBD1. This CDR3 has 19 residues. With V trimmed by 3 bases and J by 4 bases, 13 bases remained unmatched. Germline assignment: CDR1 SGHNT and CDR2 YYREEE (reference sequence). The CDR3 DNA reads as TGTGCCAGCAGCTCAGTATGGGACAGGGGGCGCGGGGGCACCGGGGAGCTGTTTTTT. Amino acid sequence: CASSSVWDRGRGGTGELFF.